This T cell receptor beta chain was recovered during a study of CD8 T cells in Susac syndrome. CD8+ and CD4+ T cells from blood underwent TCR beta sequencing, which was carried out in a high-throughput format. J lost 7 bases, V lost 4 bases, and 9 bases had no gene match. Germline CDR1 is DFQATT and CDR2 is SNEGSKA (reference sequence). The CDR3 covers 14 residues. Random hexamers primed reverse transcription of 0.5 to 1 ug RNA. With immunoSEQ multiplex PCR, TCR beta CDR3 was amplified across 54 Vbeta and 13 Jbeta. TCRdb passed the immunoSEQ multiplex PCR reads through MiXCR, listing each CDR3 protein once. The data hold around 270,000 distinct CDR3 sequences, with 75% to 90% observed a single time.

The sequenced sample consisted of CD8+ T cells from PBMCs. V is TRBV20-1 and J is TRBJ2-1, with 8 bases lining up with TRBD2. The receptor was isolated from a human donor with multiple sclerosis. This CDR3 reads CSANTGGAGNEQFF. The CDR3 DNA follows: TGCAGTGCTAACACGGGGGGGGCTGGGAATGAGCAGTTCTTC.